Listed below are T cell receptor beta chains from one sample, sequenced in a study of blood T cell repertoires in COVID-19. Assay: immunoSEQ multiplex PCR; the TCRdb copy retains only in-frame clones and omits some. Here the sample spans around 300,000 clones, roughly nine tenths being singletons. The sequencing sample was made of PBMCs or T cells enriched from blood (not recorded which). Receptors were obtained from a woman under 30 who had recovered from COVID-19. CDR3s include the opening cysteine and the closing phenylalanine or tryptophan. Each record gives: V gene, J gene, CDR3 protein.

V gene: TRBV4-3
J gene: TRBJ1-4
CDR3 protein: CASSQGTGDFNEKLFF

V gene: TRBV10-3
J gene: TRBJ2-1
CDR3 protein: CAISLTDLTSGRPNEQFF

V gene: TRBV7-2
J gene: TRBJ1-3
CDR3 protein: CASSRPTGTGNTIYF

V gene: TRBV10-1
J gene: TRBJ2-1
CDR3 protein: CASSAGTGNGNEQFF

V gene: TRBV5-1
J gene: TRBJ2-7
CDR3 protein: CASSQPGLAYEQYF

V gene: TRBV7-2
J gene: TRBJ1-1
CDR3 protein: CASSDNRYRGTEAFF

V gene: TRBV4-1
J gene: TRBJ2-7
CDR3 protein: CASSQGLAGATYEQYF

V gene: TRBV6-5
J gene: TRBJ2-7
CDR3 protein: CASSYSFGDSNEQYF

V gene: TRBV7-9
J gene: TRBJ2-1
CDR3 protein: CASSPLPRPQKGDEQFF

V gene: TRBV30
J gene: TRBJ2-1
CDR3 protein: CAWNHAQGRFF

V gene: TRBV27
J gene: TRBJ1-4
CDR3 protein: CASSLQENEKLFF

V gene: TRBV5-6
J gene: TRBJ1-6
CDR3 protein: CASSLVNGNSPLHF